The clone carrying this T cell receptor (beta chain) was observed once. The antigen is undetermined. 13 Jbeta primers and 60 Vbeta primers were used for the PCR. TCRdb keeps only in-frame clones here, not all; method: immunoSEQ multiplex PCR. Among about 200,000 clones, over 65% were seen once, and the ten largest hold approximately 3%. These data belong to a study of cytomegalovirus exposure and HLA in healthy donors. Study in general: About 85 million unique TCRs from HLA-typed donors were held in an early release of data.

General study findings and limits: Among the CMV-associated chains, three were confirmed in vitro as specific for CMV antigens. V- and J-gene trimming of TCR beta was linked (in a later analysis) to a missense DCLRE1C variant.

The J segment lost 2 bases and the V segment lost 7 bases, leaving 5 bases of the junction unmatched. The CDR3 sequence is 13 residues long. Germline CDR1 reads LGHNT; CDR2 reads FRNRAP. Donors had nominal health at sampling but likely had unrecorded immune exposures. The sequenced material came from PBMCs. This receptor was obtained from a woman in her thirties in good health and CMV-seronegative. The chain links TRBV12-5 to TRBJ2-7; 7 nucleotides match TRBD1. CDR3 protein: CASALTGTYEQYF. CDR3 DNA sequence: TGTGCTAGTGCCTTGACAGGGACCTACGAGCAGTACTTC.